The T cell receptor (beta chain) under discussion was sequenced for a study of blood T cell repertoires in COVID-19 (dated by TCRdb to 2020 to 2021). About the investigation overall: Collaborator samples came from the United States, Italy and Spain and covered acute and convalescent phases of COVID-19. The repertoires were released in a freely available public database intended as a resource for research on the immune response to SARS-CoV-2. The material from the prospective study consisted of cDNA or gDNA derived from T cells, B-cell-depleted T cells, or PBMCs. Where available, HLA class I and class II types were taken from metadata supplied by the sample provider and were not determined by assay-based typing. Nearly every sample came with metadata listing a de-identified subject ID, COVID-19 status, age in years and sex. The samples were drawn from two sources: the first 160 participants of the ongoing ImmuneRACE study, and 950 to 1,500 subjects contributed by 6 global collaborators. The dataset comprised deeply sampled blood TCRbeta repertoires from subjects exposed to, actively infected with, or recovered from COVID-19.

In the prospective study, participants were about 18 to 95 years old, resided in about 25 geographic areas of the United States, and were enrolled through a virtual design. In the prospective study, participants were assigned to cohorts based on the clinical history participants reported in a screening survey and a study questionnaire. Recovered participants in ImmuneRACE Cohort 3 were defined by two consecutive negative NP/OP PCR tests, clearance by a healthcare professional, or resolution of symptoms. Each participant in the prospective study had whole blood, serum and a nasopharyngeal or oropharyngeal swab collected by mobile phlebotomists. Participants in the prospective study had the option to provide additional blood draws and questionnaires over a 2-month period. Prospective study blood samples were shipped either frozen or at room temperature before DNA extraction. Points the paper makes about the study in general: How much clinical and demographic metadata was included differed by source and by participant, and the metadata was provided uncurated.

TCRbeta CDR3 regions were amplified from genomic DNA using the immunoSEQ Assay, a bias-controlled multiplex PCR. The authors' analysis ran thus. The number of nucleated cells in each sample was estimated from the amplification of reference gene primers within the assay. To quantify the absolute abundance of each unique TCRbeta CDR3 rearrangement, sequence reads were collapsed and filtered. For each sample, productive Simpson clonality was calculated as the square root of Simpson's diversity index across productive rearrangements. Entries here come from immuneACCESS through TCRdb and include only in-frame sequences with V and J called. Some clones fail to appear in such tables; in the studies checked, an unresolved V gene covers under half of the shortfall, and the cause of the remainder is unknown. V and J calls and clone size come straight from that table; D and trimming were deduced from the DNA. Across this sample there are more than 150,000 clones, with around 84% seen only once. Jointly, the top ten make up approximately 8.4% of the sample.

On this clone itself: Its antigen is not yet known. No base quality information exists; no much larger clone differs at one position.

CDR1 SGHRS and CDR2 YFSETQ were looked up in the germline V gene. Trimmed from V: 4 bases; trimmed from J: 5 bases; junction bases lacking a gene match: 11. The CDR3 contains 15 residues, cysteine and phenylalanine counted. Just CDR3 DNA is preserved here, 45 bases in frame from base 1. The specimen sequenced was PBMCs or T cells enriched from blood (not recorded which). The sequence links TRBV5-1 to TRBJ1-2; 7 of the junction bases match TRBD1. This receptor was identified in a woman aged 45 to 65 who had recovered from COVID-19. The CDR3 region has the sequence CASSPTDRARYGYTF. DNA sequence: TGCGCCAGCAGCCCCACCGACAGGGCGAGGTATGGCTACACCTTC.